The 20 T cell receptor beta chains below were found in one sample sequenced in a study of blood T cell repertoires in COVID-19. Profiling relied on immunoSEQ multiplex PCR, and the TCRdb table lists in-frame clones only, not all of them. The sample holds 30,000 to 40,000 clones, 90% to 95% seen once. The material sequenced was peripheral blood. Receptors originate from a male donor with active COVID-19.

The chain combines TRBV7-2 with TRBJ2-7; tentative D call: TRBD2 (5 bases). The V end lost 3 bases, the J end lost 2 bases, and 5 bases lay between the germline ends. CDR3 size: 12 residues. The germline gives CDR1 SGHTA, CDR2 FQGNSA. DNA for the CDR3: TGTGCCAGCAGCTTGAGGGCCTACGAGCAGTACTTC. Amino acids: CASSLRAYEQYF.

The rearrangement links TRBV5-5 to TRBJ1-2; D unclear. Per germline, CDR1 SGHKS and CDR2 YYEKEE (reference sequence). The CDR3 is 15 residues long. Trimming left V 1 base short and J 4 bases short, with 14 bases between. In DNA form, the CDR3 reads TGTGCCAGCAGCTTGAGCCTGCCAAGAACCTATGGCTACACCTTC. Its protein is CASSLSLPRTYGYTF. Drawing the rest from reference TRBV5-5 and TRBJ1-2, the complete variable domain is DAGVTQSPTHLIKTRGQQVTLRCSPISGHKSVSWYQQVLGQGPQFIFQYYEKEERGRGNFPDRFSARQFPNYSSELNVNALLLGDSALYLCASSLSLPRTYGYTFGSGTRLTVV.

This clone was counted a few times. The chain recombines TRBV6-2 or TRBV6-3 with TRBJ1-5; 8 bases are a match to TRBD1. The V and J ends lost 2 bases and 4 bases, in that order; junction bases with no gene match: 13. This CDR3 has 18 residues. The germline V gene encodes CDR1 MNHEY and CDR2 SVGEGT. The CDR3 spells CASSYLTGTGVSNQPQHF. The CDR3 DNA reads as TGTGCCAGCAGTTACCTTACCGGGACAGGAGTTAGTAATCAGCCCCAGCATTTT.

The chain employs TRBV6-5 and TRBJ1-2; D not certain. Trimming shortened V by 6 bases and J by 3 bases, and 8 bases separated the two germline ends. The CDR3 spans 12 residues. The germline CDR1 and CDR2 sequences are MNHEY and SVGAGI. Here the CDR3 DNA reads TGTGCCAGCAGGAGGGTTGACTATGGCTACACCTTC. It codes for CASRRVDYGYTF.

In this sample, this clone turned up a few times. The V gene is TRBV28, the J gene TRBJ1-5; 8 nucleotides match TRBD1. This CDR3 is 12 amino acids long. V was clipped by 7 bases and J by 7 bases; unmatched bases: 3. Germline V gene data show CDR1 as MDHEN and CDR2 as SYDVKM. This chain's CDR3 is CASTRGLQPQHF. In nucleotides, the CDR3 is TGTGCCAGCACCAGGGGGCTACAGCCCCAGCATTTT.

This chain connects TRBV6-5 to TRBJ1-1; maybe TRBD1 (6 bases). V was cut by 6 bases and J by 5 bases, with 19 bases left in between. The CDR3 spans 15 residues. Germline V gives CDR1 MNHEY, CDR2 SVGAGI. The CDR3 DNA reads as TGTGCCAGCAGCGGATCCTTTAGACAGGCAACTGAAGCTTTCTTT. It codes for CASSGSFRQATEAFF.

The chain employs TRBV7-2 and TRBJ2-7, with 9 bases aligning to TRBD1. The V segment lost 2 bases and the J segment 4 bases; nucleotides outside the gene matches: 6. CDR1 and CDR2 (germline): SGHTA, FQGNSA. The length of the CDR3 is 15 residues. CDR3 sequence: CASSLTRQGGYEQYF. The CDR3 bases are TGTGCCAGCAGCTTAACCCGACAGGGGGGATACGAGCAGTACTTC.

Relative to its sample, this clone is medium-sized. This sequence joins TRBV7-9 and TRBJ1-1; 7 bases map to TRBD1. The CDR3 has 19 residues. With V trimmed by 5 bases and J by 4 bases, 22 bases remained unmatched. CDR1 is SEHNR and CDR2 is FQNEAQ in the germline V gene (reference sequence). The CDR3 DNA reads as TGTGCCAGCAGCAAAAGGGGTAGGGGGCGAGGGTATGGGTTCACTGAAGCTTTCTTT. Its translation is CASSKRGRGRGYGFTEAFF. The full variable domain, its missing parts supplied by reference TRBV7-9 and TRBJ1-1, is DTGVSQNPRHKITKRGQNVTFRCDPISEHNRLYWYRQTLGQGPEFLTYFQNEAQLEKSRLLSDRFSAERPKGSFSTLEIQRTEQGDSAMYLCASSKRGRGRGYGFTEAFFGQGTRLTVV.

This chain uses TRBV6-2 or TRBV6-3 with TRBJ1-1; D is undetermined. Deletions cut 6 bases from V and 4 bases from J, with 15 bases between. Germline loops: CDR1 MNHEY, CDR2 SVGEGT. This CDR3 comprises 14 residues. The DNA of the CDR3 is TGTGCCAGCAGCTCGAGTTTTGAGGGCACTGAAGCTTTCTTT. Protein sequence: CASSSSFEGTEAFF.

The chain employs TRBV3-1 (or the pseudogene TRBV3-2) and TRBJ2-7; 7 positions match TRBD1. The V gene end was trimmed by 4 bases and the J gene end by 6 bases; junction bases not matched to a gene: 12. The CDR3 has 15 amino acids. Germline V lookup: CDR1 LGHDT, CDR2 YNNKEL (reference sequence). CDR3 in amino acids: CASSRITGQRGEQYF. As DNA, the CDR3 is TGTGCCAGCAGCCGGATCACGGGACAGAGGGGCGAGCAGTACTTC.

V and J are TRBV5-1 and TRBJ2-3; TRBD2 might be the D (5 bases). There are 15 residues in the CDR3. Germline V CDR1 and CDR2: SGHRS, YFSETQ. Trimming took 4 bases from V and 2 from J, leaving 14 bases between them. DNA of the CDR3: TGCGCCAGCAGCCCGGCACTAGTGAACACAGATACGCAGTATTTT. It codes for CASSPALVNTDTQYF.

The chain couples TRBV6-2 or TRBV6-3 to TRBJ2-3; 8 positions match TRBD2. J gave up 10 bases and V 2 bases, and 2 bases lay outside the gene matches. CDR1 and CDR2 from the germline V gene are MNHEY and SVGEGT. The CDR3 is 12 amino acids. The CDR3 here is CASSYRGGSQYF. The CDR3 nucleotides read TGTGCCAGCAGTTACCGCGGGGGGTCGCAGTATTTT.

The genes are TRBV3-1 (or the pseudogene TRBV3-2) and TRBJ1-1, with D possibly being TRBD1 (6 bases). The length of the CDR3 is 14 residues. Germline lookup yields CDR1 LGHDT and CDR2 YNNKEL (reference sequence). Deletions cut 0 bases from V and 5 bases from J, with 10 bases between. CDR3 coding DNA: TGTGCCAGCAGCCAAGATTTTAGGGGGACTGAAGCTTTCTTT. Protein: CASSQDFRGTEAFF.

The chain joins TRBV9 to TRBJ1-2; TRBD1 matches 7 bases. Germline CDR1 SGDLS, CDR2 YYNGEE. This CDR3 has 15 residues. Trimming at V came to 3 bases and at J to 8 bases, leaving 13 bases not matched to a gene. The CDR3 DNA is TGTGCCAGCAGCGGAAGGGACAGAGCGCTATCCGGCTACACCTTC. Its translation is CASSGRDRALSGYTF.

The rearrangement uses TRBV12-3 or TRBV12-4 and TRBJ1-4; D may be TRBD1 (5 bases). This CDR3 has 12 amino acids. Trimming pared 11 bases from V and 10 bases from J, leaving 17 bases between. The CDR3 region is CASTDFRGKLFF. Written as DNA, the CDR3 is TGTGCCTCGACAGACTTCCGAGGAAAACTGTTTTTT.

CDR3 in DNA: TGTGCCAGCACCTGGGGGAGGGGGGTAGATAGCACAGATACGCAGTATTTT. It codes for CASTWGRGVDSTDTQYF. The chain recombines TRBV2 with TRBJ2-3; D might be TRBD2 (7 bases). The V end was cut by 7 bases, the J end by 0 bases, with 20 bases between. The CDR3 extends over 17 amino acids. Looked up from germline, CDR1 is SNHLY and CDR2 is FYNNEI.

This chain connects TRBV2 to TRBJ1-2, with D unresolved. The CDR3 loop spans 17 amino acids. Germline CDR1 is SNHLY and CDR2 is FYNNEI. With 2 bases removed from V and 4 bases from J, the gap between germline ends came to 20 bases. The CDR3 DNA sequence: TGTGCCAGCAGTGAACGTAGGCGAGGGATCGGTTCCTATGGCTACACCTTC. Its protein is CASSERRRGIGSYGYTF. The full variable domain, rest sourced from reference TRBV2 and TRBJ1-2, is EPEVTQTPSHQVTQMGQEVILRCVPISNHLYFYWYRQILGQKVEFLVSFYNNEISEKSEIFDDQFSVERPDGSNFTLKIRSTKLEDSAMYFCASSERRRGIGSYGYTFGSGTRLTVV.

The rearrangement uses TRBV10-1 and TRBJ1-2; D unclear. CDR3 length: 10 amino acids. Germline V gives CDR1 WNHNN, CDR2 SYGVQD (reference sequence). The V end was cut by 8 bases, the J end by 9 bases, with 10 bases between. The CDR3, as DNA: TGCGCCAGCCCAGGTGACAGCTACACCTTC. Translating gives CASPGDSYTF.

This sequence joins TRBV7-2 and TRBJ1-2; unclear D gene. Per the germline V gene, CDR1 is SGHTA and CDR2 is FQGNSA. The CDR3 contains 12 residues. V dropped 2 bases and J dropped 2 bases, with 3 bases sitting between them. In nucleotides, the CDR3 is TGTGCCAGCAGCTTACTAAACTATGGCTACACCTTC. Translated, it gives CASSLLNYGYTF.

The V gene is TRBV18, the J gene TRBJ2-7; D perhaps matches TRBD1 (6 bases). Trimming removed 5 bases at V and 2 bases at J, with 16 bases between. The CDR3 is 15 residues long. CDR1 and CDR2 from the germline V gene are KGHSH and LQKENI. The CDR3 reads CASSANPGDTYEQYF. The DNA for the CDR3 is TGTGCCAGCTCAGCGAATCCAGGGGATACCTACGAGCAGTACTTC.